This T cell receptor beta chain was found in a study of post-analysis software for immune sequencing data. Study in general: Patients with relapsing-remitting, secondary progressive and progressive-relapsing multiple sclerosis courses were all represented.

Per the germline V gene, CDR1 is SEHNR and CDR2 is FQNEAQ (reference sequence). There are 14 residues in the CDR3. V lost 5 bases and J lost 6; bases outside the gene matches: 8. Unique molecular identifiers tagged the TCR beta cDNA libraries. TCRdb independently ran MiXCR on the PCR reads; one entry per CDR3 protein. The sample lists hundreds of thousands of distinct CDR3 sequences, about 32% occurring once. This clonotype came up a few times. The antigen is not known. Study-level findings and limits: Among roughly five TRBV segments more frequent in patients than controls were TRBV5-6, TRBV5-1 and TRBV20-1.

What was sequenced was blood. The chain uses TRBV7-9 and TRBJ2-7; 9 bases are shared with TRBD1. This receptor was identified in a girl aged 10 to 17 with multiple sclerosis. The CDR3 bases are TGTGCCAGCAGCACCCGGGACAGGGAAGGCGAGCAGTACTTC. Its protein is CASSTRDREGEQYF.